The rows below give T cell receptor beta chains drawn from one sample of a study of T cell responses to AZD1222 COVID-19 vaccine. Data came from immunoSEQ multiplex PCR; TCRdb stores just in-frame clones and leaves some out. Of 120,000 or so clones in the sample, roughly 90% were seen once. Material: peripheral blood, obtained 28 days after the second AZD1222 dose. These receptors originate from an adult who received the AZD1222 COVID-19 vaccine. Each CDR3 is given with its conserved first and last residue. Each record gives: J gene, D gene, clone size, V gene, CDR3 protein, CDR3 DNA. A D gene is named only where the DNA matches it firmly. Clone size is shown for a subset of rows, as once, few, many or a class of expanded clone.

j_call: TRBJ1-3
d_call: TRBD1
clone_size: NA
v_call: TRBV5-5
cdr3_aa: CASSSWTGDSGNTIYF
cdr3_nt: TGTGCCAGCAGCTCTTGGACAGGGGACTCTGGAAACACCATATATTTT

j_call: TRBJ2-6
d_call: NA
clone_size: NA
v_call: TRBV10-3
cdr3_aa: CAIKEHRSLNLSGANVLTF
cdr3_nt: TGTGCCATCAAGGAGCACAGGAGCCTGAACCTCTCTGGGGCCAACGTCCTGACTTTC

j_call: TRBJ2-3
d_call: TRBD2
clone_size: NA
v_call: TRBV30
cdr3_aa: CAWSAGTSGSDTQYF
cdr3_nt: TGTGCCTGGAGTGCCGGGACTAGCGGGAGTGATACGCAGTATTTT

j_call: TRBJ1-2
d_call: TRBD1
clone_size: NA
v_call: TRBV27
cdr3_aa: CASKPGTGYHYGYTF
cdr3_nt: TGTGCCAGCAAACCCGGGACAGGGTACCACTATGGCTACACCTTC

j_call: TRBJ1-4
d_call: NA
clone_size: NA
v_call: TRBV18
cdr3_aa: CASSPGGGVEKLFF
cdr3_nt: TGTGCCAGCTCACCGGGAGGAGGTGTTGAAAAACTGTTTTTT

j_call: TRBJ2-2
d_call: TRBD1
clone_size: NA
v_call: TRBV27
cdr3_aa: CATNQPRDRNTGELFF
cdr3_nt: TGTGCCACCAACCAACCCCGGGACAGGAACACCGGGGAGCTGTTTTTT

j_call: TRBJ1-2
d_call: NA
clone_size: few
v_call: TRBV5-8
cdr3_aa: CASSLDRAAYGYTF
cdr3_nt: TGTGCCAGCAGCTTGGACAGGGCTGCCTATGGCTACACCTTC

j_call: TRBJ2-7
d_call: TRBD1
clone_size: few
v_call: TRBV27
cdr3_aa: CASSRNRGSYEQYF
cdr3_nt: TGTGCCAGCAGTCGCAACAGGGGATCCTACGAGCAGTACTTC

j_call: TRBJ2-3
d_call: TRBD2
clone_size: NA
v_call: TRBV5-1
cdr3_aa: CASSWRAGGADTQYF
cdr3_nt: TGCGCCAGCAGCTGGAGAGCGGGGGGGGCAGATACGCAGTATTTT

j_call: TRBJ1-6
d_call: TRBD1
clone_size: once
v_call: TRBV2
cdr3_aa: CASSARTGRDSPLHF
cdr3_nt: TGTGCCAGCAGTGCCCGGACAGGCAGGGATTCACCCCTCCACTTT

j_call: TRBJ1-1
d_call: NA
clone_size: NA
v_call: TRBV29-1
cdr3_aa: CSVESVGTEAFF
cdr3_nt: TGCAGCGTTGAATCCGTTGGGACTGAAGCTTTCTTT

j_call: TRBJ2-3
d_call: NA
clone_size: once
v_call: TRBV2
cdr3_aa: CASRTTGQDTQYF
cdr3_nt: TGTGCCAGCAGGACTACAGGGCAAGATACGCAGTATTTT

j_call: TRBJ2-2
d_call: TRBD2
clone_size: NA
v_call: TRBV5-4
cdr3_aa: CASSLAGGQSGELFF
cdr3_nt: TGTGCCAGCAGCTTAGCGGGGGGGCAAAGCGGGGAGCTGTTTTTT

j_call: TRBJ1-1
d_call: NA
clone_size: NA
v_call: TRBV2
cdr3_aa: CASSVRGTEAFF
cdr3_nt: TGTGCCAGCAGTGTGCGCGGCACTGAAGCTTTCTTT